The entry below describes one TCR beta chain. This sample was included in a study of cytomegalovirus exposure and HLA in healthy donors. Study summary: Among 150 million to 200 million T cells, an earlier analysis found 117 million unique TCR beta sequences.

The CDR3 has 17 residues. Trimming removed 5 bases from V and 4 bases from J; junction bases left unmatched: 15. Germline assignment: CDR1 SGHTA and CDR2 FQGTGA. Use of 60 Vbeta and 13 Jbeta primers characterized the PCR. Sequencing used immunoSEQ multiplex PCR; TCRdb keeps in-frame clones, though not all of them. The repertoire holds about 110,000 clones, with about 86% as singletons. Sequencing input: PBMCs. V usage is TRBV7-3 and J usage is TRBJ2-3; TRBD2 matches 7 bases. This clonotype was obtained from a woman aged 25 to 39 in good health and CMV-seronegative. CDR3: CASSHTLGGGFADTQYF. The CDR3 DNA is TGTGCCAGCAGCCACACATTGGGGGGGGGATTCGCAGATACGCAGTATTTT. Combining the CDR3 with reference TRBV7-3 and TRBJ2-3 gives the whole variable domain GAGVSQTPSNKVTEKGKYVELRCDPISGHTALYWYRQSLGQGPEFLIYFQGTGAADDSGLPNDRFFAVRPEGSVSTLKIQRTERGDSAVYLCASSHTLGGGFADTQYFGPGTRLTVL.